Each of the 29 T cell receptor beta chains below was sequenced from the same sample in a study of cytomegalovirus exposure and HLA in healthy donors. The PCR made use of 60 Vbeta and 13 Jbeta primers. TCRdb keeps only in-frame clones here, not all; method: immunoSEQ multiplex PCR. The sample lists more than 150,000 clones; approximately 80% were seen once. Sample: PBMCs. Every receptor here comes from a boy younger than 18 in good health and CMV-seronegative.

This clone was found once. The chain joins TRBV6-4 to TRBJ2-1, with 10 bases identical to TRBD2. Germline V CDR1 and CDR2: MRHNA, SNTAGT. The CDR3 has 16 amino acids. The ends lost 3 bases at V and 8 bases at J; junction bases unmatched: 10. CDR3 region: CASSDGTSEGEDEQFF. For the CDR3, the DNA is TGTGCCAGCAGTGATGGGACTAGCGAGGGAGAGGATGAGCAGTTCTTC.

The genes are TRBV7-3 and TRBJ1-2, with D tentatively TRBD1 (5 bases). Per the germline V gene, CDR1 is SGHTA and CDR2 is FQGTGA. V was trimmed by 5 bases and J by 8 bases, leaving 15 bases between them. This CDR3 has 13 amino acids. CDR3 in DNA: TGTGCCAGCAGCCCTACGGGGGAAGGAGGCTACACCTTC. It encodes CASSPTGEGGYTF.

The chain combines TRBV10-3 with TRBJ2-1, with TRBD1 matching over 11 bases. This CDR3 region has 14 residues. V lost 6 bases and J lost 8; bases outside the gene matches: 6. Germline CDR1 is ENHRY and CDR2 is SYGVKD. Here the CDR3 reads CAISGTGGMDEQFF. CDR3 coding DNA: TGTGCCATCAGCGGGACAGGGGGAATGGATGAGCAGTTCTTC.

The rearrangement joins TRBV6-1 to TRBJ1-5; the match to TRBD1 covers 7 bases. Germline CDR1 and CDR2: MNHNS and SASEGT. The CDR3 is made up of 15 amino acids. Trimming removed 4 bases from V and 3 bases from J; junction bases left unmatched: 6. Here the CDR3 reads CASSGGTDLNQPQHF. In nucleotides, the CDR3 is TGTGCCAGCAGTGGGGGGACAGACCTCAATCAGCCCCAGCATTTT.

The V call is TRBV11-1, the J call TRBJ2-1; TRBD2 aligns across 9 bases. Trimming removed 1 base from V and 4 bases from J; junction bases left unmatched: 5. CDR1 is SGHAT and CDR2 is FQDESV in the germline V gene (reference sequence). The length of the CDR3 is 16 residues. CDR3: CASSLDRLAGYNEQFF. DNA of the CDR3: TGTGCCAGCAGCTTAGATCGGCTAGCGGGGTACAATGAGCAGTTCTTC. Variable domain in full (rest from reference TRBV11-1 and TRBJ2-1): EAEVAQSPRYKITEKSQAVAFWCDPISGHATLYWYRQILGQGPELLVQFQDESVVDDSQLPKDRFSAERLKGVDSTLKIQPAELGDSAMYLCASSLDRLAGYNEQFFGPGTRLTVL.

This clone was recorded once. V is TRBV4-2 and J is TRBJ2-6, with TRBD2 matching 8 bases. The CDR3 covers 19 residues. Germline CDR1 LGHNA, CDR2 YNFKEQ. Germline trimming cut 0 bases from V and 0 bases from J; bases unmatched to any gene: 7. The CDR3 sequence is CASSQEGRRGVSGANVLTF. The CDR3, as DNA: TGTGCCAGCAGCCAAGAGGGCCGGCGGGGGGTCTCTGGGGCCAACGTCCTGACTTTC.

This clone was detected once. This chain links TRBV9 with TRBJ2-3, with 10 bases fitting TRBD1. Germline V gives CDR1 SGDLS, CDR2 YYNGEE. This CDR3 contains 17 residues. The V and J ends lost 0 bases and 4 bases, in that order; junction bases with no gene match: 8. This chain's CDR3 is CASSVDPAGTGADTQYF. The CDR3 DNA is TGTGCCAGCAGCGTAGATCCGGCCGGGACAGGGGCAGATACGCAGTATTTT.

The chain has TRBV25-1 and TRBJ2-1; possible D gene TRBD1, 5 bases. The CDR3 runs 13 residues. The germline V and J ends were trimmed by 5 bases and 3 bases, with 8 bases remaining between them. CDR1 and CDR2 from the germline V gene are MGHDK and SYGVNS. CDR3 DNA: TGTGCCAGCAGTAGGGGTTTCTACAATGAGCAGTTCTTC. Protein product: CASSRGFYNEQFF.

This chain links TRBV5-1 with TRBJ1-3; TRBD1 might be the D (5 bases). The CDR3 is 13 amino acids. Deletions cut 7 bases from V and 8 bases from J, with 16 bases between. CDR1 is SGHRS, CDR2 YFSETQ, per germline. The CDR3 sequence: CASREGAKDTIYF. DNA for the CDR3: TGCGCCAGCCGCGAAGGGGCCAAGGACACCATATATTTT.

The chain employs TRBV21-1 and TRBJ2-7; the table's TRBD2 call for D was not verified on the DNA. TRBV21-1 is an annotated pseudogene. This CDR3 is 15 amino acids long. CDR3 nucleotide sequence: TGTGCCAGCAGCACCCATCATAACGGGACCTACGAGCAGTACTTC. It translates to CASSTHHNGTYEQYF.

The gene calls are TRBV13 and TRBJ2-7, with D possibly matching TRBD2 (7 bases). CDR1 PRHDT and CDR2 FYEKMQ come from the germline V gene (reference sequence). CDR3 length equals 14 residues. Trimming cost V 5 bases and J 4 bases, with 15 bases left between them. The CDR3 is CASSRGGGQYEQYF. CDR3 nucleotides: TGTGCCAGCAGCAGAGGGGGGGGCCAGTACGAGCAGTACTTC.

The chain couples TRBV19 to TRBJ1-2; TRBD1 matches 8 bases. V lost 6 bases, J lost 5 bases, and 8 bases stayed unmatched. Per germline, CDR1 LNHDA and CDR2 SQIVND (reference sequence). The CDR3 covers 14 residues. The CDR3 loop is CASRATGEEYGYTF. The CDR3 DNA reads TGTGCCAGTAGAGCGACAGGGGAGGAATATGGCTACACCTTC.

This clone was seen only a few times. The chain has TRBV30 and TRBJ1-5; D may be TRBD1 (6 bases). Germline V lookup: CDR1 GTSNPN, CDR2 SVGIG (reference sequence). The CDR3 covers 14 residues. V lost 2 bases to trimming and J lost 7 bases, with 15 bases between them. CDR3 amino acids: CAWSIHGGRQPQHF. The CDR3 bases are TGTGCCTGGAGTATTCATGGGGGCCGCCAGCCCCAGCATTTT.

The V gene is TRBV6-1, the J gene TRBJ1-6, with D hard to call. This CDR3 region has 15 residues. Trimming left V 3 bases short and J 12 bases short, with 18 bases between. The germline gives CDR1 MNHNS, CDR2 SASEGT. The CDR3 DNA reads TGTGCCAGCAGTGAGTTGGGCAGGTTTGGAAAACCCCTCCACTTT. Translating gives CASSELGRFGKPLHF.

The V gene is TRBV7-2, the J gene TRBJ2-2; no clear D gene. Trimming cost V 6 bases and J 4 bases, with 6 bases left between them. The CDR3 totals 12 residues. Germline lookup yields CDR1 SGHTA and CDR2 FQGNSA. The CDR3 nucleotides read TGTGCCAGCAGAGATAGCACCGGGGAGCTGTTTTTT. It specifies CASRDSTGELFF. Full variable domain (outside the CDR3, taken from reference TRBV7-2 and TRBJ2-2): GAGVSQSPSNKVTEKGKDVELRCDPISGHTALYWYRQSLGQGLEFLIYFQGNSAPDKSGLPSDRFSAERTGGSVSTLTIQRTQQEDSAVYLCASRDSTGELFFGEGSRLTVL.

The gene calls are TRBV19 and TRBJ2-5; no firm D call. Per germline, CDR1 LNHDA and CDR2 SQIVND (reference sequence). The CDR3 sequence is 13 residues long. V gave up 8 bases and J gave up 2 bases, with 12 bases separating them. This CDR3 is CASADQIQETQYF. CDR3 coding DNA: TGTGCCAGTGCGGATCAGATACAAGAGACCCAGTACTTC.

The chain employs TRBV9 and TRBJ1-3, with 7 nucleotides matching TRBD1. V lost 4 bases to trimming and J lost 1 base; unmatched junction nucleotides: 5. Germline V gene sequence: CDR1 SGDLS, CDR2 YYNGEE. The CDR3 runs to 15 residues. The CDR3 DNA is TGTGCCAGCAGCCCCTCAGGGGGGTCTGGAAACACCATATATTTT. Its protein is CASSPSGGSGNTIYF.

Notes on this clone: The conserved phenylalanine or tryptophan is not found at the CDR3 terminus, so this likely reflects a read error. V gene TRBV19 combines with J gene TRBJ2-7; 7 bases fit TRBD1. Germline V gives CDR1 LNHDA, CDR2 SQIVND (reference sequence). The CDR3 is 16 residues long. The ends lost 5 bases at V and 2 bases at J; junction bases unmatched: 12. CDR3 sequence (DNA): TGTGCCAGTAGTCCCACCCTTGGGACAGCCGCCTACGAGCAGTACCTC. Translating it yields CASSPTLGTAAYEQYL.

The chain employs TRBV29-1 and TRBJ2-7, with 7 positions matching TRBD1. Trimming cost V 8 bases and J 1 base; bases outside gene matches: 20. Germline-derived CDR1 and CDR2 are SQVTM and ANQGSEA. The CDR3 is 17 amino acids. The CDR3 coding sequence is TGCAGCATCAGCGCCTCGGACAGGCATCCTTATTCCTACGAGCAGTACTTC. Protein product: CSISASDRHPYSYEQYF.

The chain recombines TRBV7-2 with TRBJ2-5; no definite D call. The J call could be wrong; TRBJ2-7 is a better fit for the DNA end. The CDR3 is 15 amino acids. Germline V gene data show CDR1 as SGHTA and CDR2 as FQGNSA. Here the CDR3 reads CASSLDSSRSYEQYF. DNA of the CDR3: TGTGCCAGCAGCTTAGACAGTTCCCGATCCTACGAGCAGTACTTC.

V usage is TRBV5-4 and J usage is TRBJ2-7, with D perhaps matching TRBD2 (5 bases). The CDR3 sequence is 13 residues long. Trimming took 4 bases from V and 2 from J, leaving 10 bases between them. The germline gives CDR1 SGHNT, CDR2 YYREEE (reference sequence). This CDR3 reads CASSRDGTYEQYF. CDR3 coding DNA: TGTGCCAGCAGCCGGGATGGGACCTACGAGCAGTACTTC.

V gene TRBV5-5 combines with J gene TRBJ1-1; D is possibly TRBD1 (6 bases). The CDR3 is 15 amino acids. Germline CDR1 and CDR2: SGHKS and YYEKEE (reference sequence). The V end was cut by 0 bases, the J end by 5 bases, with 14 bases between. The CDR3 region is CASSLAGVRGTEAFF. For the CDR3, the DNA is TGTGCCAGCAGCTTGGCCGGGGTGAGGGGGACTGAAGCTTTCTTT.

This sequence joins TRBV30 and TRBJ1-1; no reliable D call. The CDR3 sequence is 12 residues long. From germline, CDR1 is GTSNPN and CDR2 SVGIG (reference sequence). V was trimmed by 1 base and J by 7 bases, leaving 10 bases between them. The CDR3, as DNA: TGTGCCTGGAGTGGAGGCAGCCTTGAAGCTTTCTTT. This codes for CAWSGGSLEAFF.

The table lists this clone with a count of one. This chain joins TRBV6-4 and TRBJ1-2, with 8 bases fitting TRBD1. With 5 bases clipped from V and 7 bases from J, the junction kept 6 bases outside the gene matches. Looked up from germline, CDR1 is MRHNA and CDR2 is SNTAGT. The length of the CDR3 is 13 residues. The CDR3 bases are TGTGCCAGCAGTCCGACAGGGGTTGGTGGCTACACCTTC. This encodes CASSPTGVGGYTF.

V is TRBV10-3 and J is TRBJ1-2, with TRBD1 as a possible D gene (6 bases). CDR1 is ENHRY and CDR2 is SYGVKD in the germline V gene. The V and J ends lost 10 bases and 2 bases respectively, with 20 bases between them. This CDR3 spans 15 amino acids. CDR3 loop: CATMGYRDMNYGYTF. In DNA form, the CDR3 reads TGTGCCACCATGGGTTACAGGGACATGAACTATGGCTACACCTTC.

The genes are TRBV11-2 and TRBJ2-7; 10 positions agree with TRBD1. The CDR3 has 14 residues. V lost 5 bases and J lost 4; bases outside the gene matches: 5. Germline CDR1 is SGHAT and CDR2 is FQNNGV. CDR3 sequence: CASSPDRGGYEQYF. CDR3 nucleotide sequence: TGTGCCAGCAGCCCGGACAGGGGGGGATACGAGCAGTACTTC.

This chain uses TRBV19 with TRBJ2-1; possible D gene TRBD2, 6 bases. CDR1 is LNHDA, CDR2 SQIVND, per germline (reference sequence). This CDR3 comprises 13 residues. Trimming took 10 bases from V and 4 from J, leaving 14 bases between them. CDR3 residues: CATRRGLYNEQFF. As DNA, the CDR3 is TGTGCCACTCGAAGGGGACTTTACAATGAGCAGTTCTTC.

The V gene is TRBV5-1, the J gene TRBJ2-2; no clear D. Germline V lookup: CDR1 SGHRS, CDR2 YFSETQ. This CDR3 spans 13 amino acids. V lost 1 base and J lost 6, with 7 bases in between. The chain's CDR3 is CASSLRAAGELFF. The CDR3, as DNA: TGCGCCAGCAGCTTGCGCGCGGCCGGGGAGCTGTTTTTT.

This rearrangement joins TRBV9 to TRBJ1-2; TRBD1 is a possible D gene (5 bases). With 2 bases removed from V and 7 bases from J, the gap between germline ends came to 15 bases. Germline CDR1 reads SGDLS; CDR2 reads YYNGEE. The CDR3 extends over 14 amino acids. CDR3 DNA sequence: TGTGCCAGCAGCGTCGGGAGGGGTGCGGGTGGCTACACCTTC. This translates into CASSVGRGAGGYTF.